These 8 T cell receptor beta chains were sequenced from one sample in a study of T-cell reconstitution after alpha-beta-depleted transplantation in children. The TCRbeta library incorporated unique molecular identifiers. One entry per CDR3 protein, called by TCRdb with MiXCR from the PCR reads. This repertoire shows approximately 400,000 distinct CDR3 sequences, 15% to 20% found once; its top ten account for around 28%. The sample consisted of PBMCs, mostly from graft donor cells, taken 360 days after TCRalphabeta/CD19-depleted stem cell transplant. Source of these receptors: a boy under two years old who had a stem cell transplant for Wiskott-Aldrich syndrome, so the T cells may come from the graft donor.

V gene TRBV7-6 combines with J gene TRBJ2-7, with 7 nucleotides matching TRBD2. The germline V gene has CDR1 SGHVS and CDR2 FNYEAQ. The CDR3 contains 15 residues. V shed 3 bases and J 3 bases; nucleotides not matched to a gene: 8. Here the CDR3 DNA reads TGTGCCAGCAGCTTGGGAGGGCGTTTAGTCTACGAGCAGTACTTC. Translating it yields CASSLGGRLVYEQYF.

The sample holds many counts of this clonotype. The gene calls are TRBV28 and TRBJ1-5, with D hard to call. The CDR3 is made up of 17 amino acids. Trimming removed 1 base at V and 5 bases at J, with 18 bases between. Looked up from germline, CDR1 is MDHEN and CDR2 is SYDVKM. Here the CDR3 reads CASSLSLSNQRDQPQHF. The CDR3 nucleotides read TGTGCCAGCAGTTTATCCCTTTCAAACCAGCGGGATCAGCCCCAGCATTTT.

V gene TRBV7-9 combines with J gene TRBJ2-3; weak D call: TRBD1 (6 bases). V was pared by 5 bases and J by 4 bases, with 16 bases between. The germline CDR1 and CDR2 sequences are SEHNR and FQNEAQ (reference sequence). This CDR3 is built from 15 residues. CDR3 in DNA: TGTGCCAGCAGCCCCAGGGGAACTGAGGCAGATACGCAGTATTTT. It is translated as CASSPRGTEADTQYF. Full variable domain (remainder filled in from reference TRBV7-9 and TRBJ2-3): DTGVSQNPRHKITKRGQNVTFRCDPISEHNRLYWYRQTLGQGPEFLTYFQNEAQLEKSRLLSDRFSAERPKGSFSTLEIQRTEQGDSAMYLCASSPRGTEADTQYFGPGTRLTVL.

This clonotype was counted at least ten times. J is TRBJ2-3 and V is TRBV5-4; 10 bases agree with TRBD2. Germline values: CDR1 SGHNT, CDR2 YYREEE (reference sequence). J lost 4 bases, V lost 2 bases, and 4 bases had no gene match. The CDR3 loop spans 15 amino acids. The CDR3 coding sequence is TGTGCCAGCAGCTTTCGACTAGCGGGCGCAGATACGCAGTATTTT. Its protein is CASSFRLAGADTQYF.

CDR3 bases: TGTGCCAGCAGAGTGGGTAGCGGGGGACCAGATACGCAGTATTTT. Translated: CASRVGSGGPDTQYF. V gene TRBV6-1 combines with J gene TRBJ2-3; 9 bases fit TRBD2. V dropped 6 bases and J dropped 4; count of bases not matched to a gene: 8. The CDR3 is 15 amino acids. CDR1 MNHNS and CDR2 SASEGT come from the germline V gene.

At least ten counts were recorded for this clonotype. V is TRBV12-3 or TRBV12-4 and J is TRBJ2-1; 9 nucleotides line up with TRBD2. The V gene end was trimmed by 3 bases and the J gene end by 2 bases; junction bases not matched to a gene: 8. The CDR3 spans 17 residues. CDR3 sequence (DNA): TGTGCCAGCAGTTTCGCGACGGTAGCGGGAGCCTACAATGAGCAGTTCTTC. Amino acids: CASSFATVAGAYNEQFF.

CDR3 nucleotides: TGCAGCGTGCTGACTAGCGGGAGAACCGGGGAGCTGTTTTTT. The encoded protein is CSVLTSGRTGELFF. This chain links TRBV29-1 with TRBJ2-2; 12 bases fit TRBD2. Trimming removed 6 bases from V and 5 bases from J; junction bases left unmatched: 4. CDR1 SQVTM and CDR2 ANQGSEA come from the germline V gene. The CDR3 length is 14 residues.

In this sample, this clonotype turned up many times. The chain links TRBV7-8 to TRBJ2-5; the D gene is possibly TRBD2 (5 bases). CDR1 and CDR2 (germline): SGHVS, FQNEAQ. The CDR3 extends over 12 amino acids. Trimming took off 5 bases at V and 8 bases at J, with 12 bases between the two ends. As DNA, the CDR3 is TGTGCCAGCAGCCAGATACTAGTCACCCAGTACTTC. It codes for CASSQILVTQYF.